The rows below give T cell receptor beta chains drawn from one sample of a study of identical twins. Each CDR3 protein is one row after TCRdb ran MiXCR on the 5' RACE reads. The sample consists of roughly 630,000 distinct CDR3 sequences, roughly 7.1% of them appearing once. These same data were also listed under a study on yellow fever vaccine responses in identical twins.

The sequenced sample was PBMCs. All receptors derive from a woman between 18 and 29 years old in good health. Each CDR3 is given with its conserved first and last residue. D genes are given only for firm matches. Some rows mark clone size as missing; the rest say once, few, many or name a class of expanded clone.

V	D	size	J	DNA	CDR3
TRBV12-3/TRBV12-4	.	few	TRBJ2-3	TGTGCCAGCAGGCAACAGATCACAGATACGCAGTATTTT	CASRQQITDTQYF
TRBV3-1	.	many	TRBJ2-2	TGTGCCAGCAGCCCCCAGTGGGGGAACACCGGGGAGCTGTTTTTT	CASSPQWGNTGELFF
TRBV27	.	.	TRBJ2-5	TGTGCCACCAATTCTCAAGAGACCCAGTACTTC	CATNSQETQYF
TRBV10-3	TRBD1	many	TRBJ2-5	TGTGCCATCAGTGGGGACAGGGTCCAAGAGACCCAGTACTTC	CAISGDRVQETQYF
TRBV5-5	.	many	TRBJ2-1	TGTGCCAGCAGCTTGCGGAGGCGTGAGCGGATATACAATGAGCAGTTCTTC	CASSLRRRERIYNEQFF
TRBV5-1	TRBD1	few	TRBJ1-5	TGCGCCAGCAGCTTGGGGACAGGGGGCGTAAATCAGCCCCAGCATTTT	CASSLGTGGVNQPQHF
TRBV29-1	.	many	TRBJ2-3	TGCAGCGTAGGACAGCTTAGCACAGATACGCAGTATTTT	CSVGQLSTDTQYF
TRBV15	.	few	TRBJ1-3	TGTGCCACCAGCAGGTTGGGATCTGGAAACACCATATATTTT	CATSRLGSGNTIYF
TRBV6-1	TRBD1	few	TRBJ2-1	TGTGCCAGCAGCAACAGGGGTGTCGTCAATGAGCAGTTCTTC	CASSNRGVVNEQFF
TRBV25-1	.	few	TRBJ2-1	TGTGCCAGCAGCGCCCGAGGGGGAGCCTACAATGAGCAGTTCTTC	CASSARGGAYNEQFF
TRBV28	.	.	TRBJ1-1	TGTGCCAGCAGCCCCTATGAGACTGAAGCTTTCTTT	CASSPYETEAFF
TRBV12-3/TRBV12-4	.	.	TRBJ1-5	TGTGCCAGCAGTAGGGGTGTGGGGACCAATCAGCCCCAGCATTTT	CASSRGVGTNQPQHF
TRBV12-3/TRBV12-4	.	many	TRBJ2-2	TGTGCCAGCAGCCTGACACCTAACACCGGGGAGCTGTTTTTT	CASSLTPNTGELFF
TRBV20-1	.	few	TRBJ2-2	TGCAGTGCTAGCCGGGGCTCCGGGGAGCTGTTTTTT	CSASRGSGELFF
TRBV7-8	TRBD2	.	TRBJ2-1	TGTGCCAGCAGCCGCTTTTCCGGGACTAGTCCGAATGAGCAGTTCTTC	CASSRFSGTSPNEQFF
TRBV4-1	TRBD1	many	TRBJ1-5	TGCGCCAGCAGCCAAGGTTCAGGGGGTTTTAATCAGCCCCAGCATTTT	CASSQGSGGFNQPQHF
TRBV20-1	.	many	TRBJ1-1	TGCAGTGCCCAGGATTACACTGAAGCTTTCTTT	CSAQDYTEAFF
TRBV29-1	TRBD2	.	TRBJ2-1	TGCAGCGTTGAAGAACGCGCGGGAGTGGTAAAGTTCTTC	CSVEERAGVVKFF
TRBV5-1	.	few	TRBJ1-1	TGCGCCAGCAGCTTGTACGTCGGGGGCACTGAAGCTTTCTTT	CASSLYVGGTEAFF
TRBV12-3/TRBV12-4	.	many	TRBJ2-7	TGTGCCAGCAGTTTGGTCGGTGTCGGATCCCGGCCCTACGAGCAGTACTTC	CASSLVGVGSRPYEQYF
TRBV27	.	many	TRBJ2-3	TGTGCCAGCAGTTTATCAGGGACCACTTATGATACGCAGTATTTT	CASSLSGTTYDTQYF
TRBV24-1	TRBD2	.	TRBJ2-1	TGTGCCACCAGTGATGAGGCTAGCGGGAGCGGTGAGCAGTTCTTC	CATSDEASGSGEQFF
TRBV20-1	.	.	TRBJ2-5	TGCAGTGCTAGAGATGGGGGTGAGACCCAGTACTTC	CSARDGGETQYF
TRBV12-3/TRBV12-4	TRBD1	many	TRBJ1-2	TGTGCCAGCAGTCCGGGACAGCCCACTAACTATGGCTACACCTTC	CASSPGQPTNYGYTF
TRBV20-1	.	few	TRBJ1-1	TGCAGTGTTGGGACGGAGACTGAAGCTTTCTTT	CSVGTETEAFF
TRBV29-1	TRBD1	.	TRBJ2-5	TGCAGCGGTGACAGGGGAGGAGAGACCCAGTACTTC	CSGDRGGETQYF
TRBV18	TRBD2	.	TRBJ2-4	TGTGCCAGCTCACTTGGACTAGCGGGGGAAAACATTCAGTACTTC	CASSLGLAGENIQYF
TRBV24-1	TRBD1	.	TRBJ2-7	TGTGCCACCAGCGGTACAGGGGTCGAGCAGTACTTC	CATSGTGVEQYF
TRBV27	TRBD1	many	TRBJ1-6	TGTGCCAGCAGTTTTCAGGGGGCCTCTAATTCACCCCTCCACTTT	CASSFQGASNSPLHF
TRBV6-1	TRBD1	.	TRBJ2-7	TGTGCCAGCACCCAGGACAGGGGTCCCTACGAGCAGTACTTC	CASTQDRGPYEQYF
TRBV7-9	.	.	TRBJ1-1	TGTGCCAGCAGCTTATCTGGGGGTCAGAACACTGAAGCTTTCTTT	CASSLSGGQNTEAFF
TRBV20-1	.	.	TRBJ2-5	TGCAGTGCTAGACTATCGGACCTACTGGAGACCCAGTACTTC	CSARLSDLLETQYF
TRBV27	.	.	TRBJ2-7	TGTGCCAGCAGTATGGGGGCCTCTATAAACGAGCAGTACTTC	CASSMGASINEQYF
TRBV20-1	TRBD1	many	TRBJ1-5	TGCAGTGCTATCAGGACAGGGGGTAATCAGCCCCAGCATTTT	CSAIRTGGNQPQHF
TRBV6-5	.	few	TRBJ2-7	TGTGCCAGCAGTTCGATCCAGGGGACGTACGAGCAGTACTTC	CASSSIQGTYEQYF
TRBV18	.	many	TRBJ2-2	TGTGCCAGCTCACCACGCTCCATCCTAAACACCGGGGAGCTGTTTTTT	CASSPRSILNTGELFF
TRBV7-2	.	.	TRBJ2-3	TGTGCCAGCAGCTTCGGGGTTCCCCGCACAGATACGCAGTATTTT	CASSFGVPRTDTQYF
TRBV27	.	few	TRBJ2-5	TGTGCCACCACGGACAGTTTTCAAGAGACCCAGTACTTC	CATTDSFQETQYF
TRBV29-1	.	few	TRBJ2-3	TGCAGCGTTGGTTCGACACGCGGCACAGATACGCAGTATTTT	CSVGSTRGTDTQYF
TRBV9	.	many	TRBJ2-7	TGTGCCAGCAGCGTAGGCCGCTTTGGGGAGCAGTACTTC	CASSVGRFGEQYF
TRBV14	.	many	TRBJ1-2	TGTGCCAGCAGCCAAGAACCCGTTTACCATAGCTATGGCTACACCTTC	CASSQEPVYHSYGYTF
TRBV7-7	TRBD2	.	TRBJ2-1	TGTGCCAGCAGCCGACTAGCGGGGGTGAACAATGAGCAGTTCTTC	CASSRLAGVNNEQFF
TRBV20-1	.	.	TRBJ1-1	TGCAGTGCCCCCGGGCAATGGAACACTGAAGCTTTCTTT	CSAPGQWNTEAFF
TRBV10-3	.	many	TRBJ2-7	TGTGCCATCGGTGACAGGAGCTCCTACGAGCAGTACTTC	CAIGDRSSYEQYF
TRBV24-1	TRBD2	many	TRBJ2-1	TGTGCCACCAGTGAGGGGGGCCTTAGCGGGGTGTACAATGAGCAGTTCTTC	CATSEGGLSGVYNEQFF
TRBV25-1	.	.	TRBJ1-1	TGTGCCAGCAGCCTAACCATTTCAGGGAACACTGAAGCTTTCTTT	CASSLTISGNTEAFF
TRBV3-1	.	few	TRBJ2-4	TGTGCCAGCAGCCCCCGGGCGTCGACGAGGAACATTCAGTACTTC	CASSPRASTRNIQYF
TRBV19	TRBD1	.	TRBJ1-5	TGTGCCACTAAGGACAGGGTCGGTGACAACCCCCAGCATTTT	CATKDRVGDNPQHF
TRBV2	.	.	TRBJ2-1	TGTGCCAGCAGTGAAAGCCACAAACATAACAATGAGCAGTTCTTC	CASSESHKHNNEQFF
TRBV20-1	TRBD1	many	TRBJ2-5	TGCAGTGCCTCTTACCTGGGACAGGGGGTAGAGACCCAGTACTTC	CSASYLGQGVETQYF
TRBV2	TRBD1	.	TRBJ1-5	TGTGCCAGCAGACGAGACAGGGTTCAGCCCCAGCATTTT	CASRRDRVQPQHF
TRBV5-1	TRBD2	many	TRBJ2-1	TGCGCCAGCAGCGCACAAGGGACTAGCGGGACCCCCAATGAGCAGTTCTTC	CASSAQGTSGTPNEQFF
TRBV5-1	.	many	TRBJ2-7	TGCGCCAGCAGCTTGGCCCTAGTTGGCTACGAGCAGTACTTC	CASSLALVGYEQYF
TRBV7-2	.	few	TRBJ1-5	TGTGCCAGCAGCTCTAAGTATCAGCCCCAGCATTTT	CASSSKYQPQHF
TRBV15	TRBD2	.	TRBJ2-1	TGTGCCACCAGCAGCGCGCCGGGAGGCACAAACAATGAGCAGTTCTTC	CATSSAPGGTNNEQFF
TRBV24-1	.	many	TRBJ2-1	TGTGCCACCAGTGATGAGCGTGGGGGACCCTACAATGAGCAGTTCTTC	CATSDERGGPYNEQFF
TRBV12-3/TRBV12-4	.	many	TRBJ2-5	TGTGCCAGCAGTCGCGGGGCCCCGTCGGAGACCCAGTACTTC	CASSRGAPSETQYF